Below are 4 T cell receptor beta chains sequenced from a single sample in a study of cytomegalovirus exposure and HLA in healthy donors. Amplification used 60 Vbeta primers and 13 Jbeta primers. Sequencing used immunoSEQ multiplex PCR; TCRdb keeps in-frame clones, though not all of them. The table lists 130,000 or so clones, 88% of them singletons. Sequences were obtained from PBMCs. These receptors all come from a woman between 35 and 50 years old in good health and CMV-seronegative.

This chain joins TRBV15 and TRBJ2-3, with 11 bases identical to TRBD1. The CDR3 is 16 amino acids. CDR1 is LNHNV, CDR2 YYDKDF, per germline (reference sequence). Unmatched junction bases numbered 3, after V lost 0 bases and J lost 4 bases. DNA of the CDR3: TGTGCCACCAGCAGAGATTGGACAGGGGGCGCAGATACGCAGTATTTT. It is translated as CATSRDWTGGADTQYF.

About this clone: At the DNA level, this CDR3 is encoded by other sequences in the same sample as well. The DNA for the CDR3 is TGTGCCAGCAGCCCCGACAGCCGTAATGAAAAACTGTTTTTT. Translation gives CASSPDSRNEKLFF. The gene calls are TRBV27 and TRBJ1-4, with TRBD1 as a possible D gene (5 bases). The CDR3 has 14 residues. The V gene lost 6 bases and the J gene lost 4 bases, with 12 bases spanning the gap. Per germline, CDR1 MNHEY and CDR2 SMNVEV (reference sequence).

About this clone itself: One junction end does not reproduce the germline sequence, and a read error may be involved. The V call is TRBV2, the J call TRBJ2-3, with D possibly TRBD1 on 6 matching bases. There are 12 residues in the CDR3. Germline CDR1 reads SNHLY; CDR2 reads FYNNEI. The CDR3: CASSDRTETQYF. The CDR3 DNA is TGTGCCAGCAGCGATCGGACAGAGACGCAGTATTTT. The full variable domain, in which reference TRBV2 and TRBJ2-3 provide the parts outside the CDR3, is EPEVTQTPSHQVTQMGQEVILRCVPISNHLYFYWYRQILGQKVEFLVSFYNNEISEKSEIFDDQFSVERPDGSNFTLKIRSTKLEDSAMYFCASSDRTETQYFGPGTRLTVL.

The chain employs TRBV11-3 and TRBJ2-3; D may be TRBD1 (5 bases). Germline V lookup: CDR1 SGHNT, CDR2 YENEEA. Trimming removed 6 bases at V and 2 bases at J, with 12 bases between. There are 14 residues in the CDR3. In DNA form, the CDR3 reads TGTGCCAGCAGGGGGCGCGTAAACACAGATACGCAGTATTTT. Translated: CASRGRVNTDTQYF. Full variable domain (remainder filled in from reference TRBV11-3 and TRBJ2-3): EAGVVQSPRYKIIEKKQPVAFWCNPISGHNTLYWYLQNLGQGPELLIRYENEEAVDDSQLPKDRFSAERLKGVDSTLKIQPAELGDSAVYLCASRGRVNTDTQYFGPGTRLTVL.